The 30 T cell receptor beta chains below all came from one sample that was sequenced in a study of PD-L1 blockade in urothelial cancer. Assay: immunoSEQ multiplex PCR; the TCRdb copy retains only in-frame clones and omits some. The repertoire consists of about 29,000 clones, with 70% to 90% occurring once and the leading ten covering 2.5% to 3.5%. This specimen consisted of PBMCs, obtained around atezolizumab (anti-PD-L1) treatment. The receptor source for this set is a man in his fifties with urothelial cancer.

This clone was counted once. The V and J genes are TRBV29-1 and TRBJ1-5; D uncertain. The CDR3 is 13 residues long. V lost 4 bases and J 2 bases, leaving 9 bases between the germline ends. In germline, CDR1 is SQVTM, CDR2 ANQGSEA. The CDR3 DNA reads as TGCAGCGTTGCCGTAGCAGGCAATCAGCCCCAGCATTTT. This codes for CSVAVAGNQPQHF.

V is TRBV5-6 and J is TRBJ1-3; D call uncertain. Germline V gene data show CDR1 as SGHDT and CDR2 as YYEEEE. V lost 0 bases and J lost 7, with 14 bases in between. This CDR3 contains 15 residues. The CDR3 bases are TGTGCCAGCAGCTTGGACCCACTGGGAGGGAACACCATATATTTT. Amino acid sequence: CASSLDPLGGNTIYF.

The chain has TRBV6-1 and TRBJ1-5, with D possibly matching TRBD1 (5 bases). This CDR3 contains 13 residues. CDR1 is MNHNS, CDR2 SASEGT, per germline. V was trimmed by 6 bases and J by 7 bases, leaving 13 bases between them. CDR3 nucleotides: TGTGCCAGCAGCGGGGGGGGTTGGCAGCCCCAGCATTTT. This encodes CASSGGGWQPQHF.

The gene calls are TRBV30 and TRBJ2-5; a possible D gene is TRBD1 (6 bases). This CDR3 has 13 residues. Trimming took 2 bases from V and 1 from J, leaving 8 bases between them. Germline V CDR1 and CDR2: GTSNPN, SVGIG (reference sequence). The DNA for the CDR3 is TGTGCCTGGAGTTTGACAGGCCAAGAGACCCAGTACTTC. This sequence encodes CAWSLTGQETQYF.

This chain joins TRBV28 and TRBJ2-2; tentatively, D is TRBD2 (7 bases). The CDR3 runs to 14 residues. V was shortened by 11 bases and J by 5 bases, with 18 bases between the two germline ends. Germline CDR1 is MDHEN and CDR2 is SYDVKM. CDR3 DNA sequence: TGTGCCGGGGGGGGGCCCGGGAAGACCGGGGAGCTGTTTTTT. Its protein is CAGGGPGKTGELFF.

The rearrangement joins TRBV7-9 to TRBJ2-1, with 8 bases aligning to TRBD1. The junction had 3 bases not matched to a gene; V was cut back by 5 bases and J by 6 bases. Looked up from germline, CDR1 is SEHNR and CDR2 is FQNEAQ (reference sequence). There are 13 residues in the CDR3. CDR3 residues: CASSPDRANEQFF. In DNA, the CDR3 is TGTGCCAGCAGCCCGGACAGGGCCAATGAGCAGTTCTTC.

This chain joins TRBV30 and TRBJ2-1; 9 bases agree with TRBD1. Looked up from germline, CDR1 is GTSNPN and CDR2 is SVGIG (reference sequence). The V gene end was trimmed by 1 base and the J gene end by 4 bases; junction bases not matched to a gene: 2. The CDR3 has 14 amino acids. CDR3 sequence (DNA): TGTGCCTGGAGTGACAGGGGGCTTTACAATGAGCAGTTCTTC. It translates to CAWSDRGLYNEQFF.

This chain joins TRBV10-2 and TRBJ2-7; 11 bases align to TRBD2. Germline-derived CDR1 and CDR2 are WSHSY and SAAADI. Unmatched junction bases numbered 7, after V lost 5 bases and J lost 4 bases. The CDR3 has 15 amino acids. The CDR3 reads CASSSTSGVTYEQYF. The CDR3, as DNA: TGCGCCAGCAGTTCGACTAGCGGGGTAACATACGAGCAGTACTTC.

CDR3 protein: CASSPTGGRGAQHF. The DNA for the CDR3 is TGTGCCAGTAGCCCGACAGGGGGCAGGGGAGCCCAGCATTTT. V and J are TRBV19 and TRBJ1-5, with TRBD1 matching over 10 bases. This CDR3 comprises 14 residues. J was trimmed by 11 bases and V by 6 bases; bases with no gene match: 10. Germline CDR1 reads LNHDA; CDR2 reads SQIVND (reference sequence).

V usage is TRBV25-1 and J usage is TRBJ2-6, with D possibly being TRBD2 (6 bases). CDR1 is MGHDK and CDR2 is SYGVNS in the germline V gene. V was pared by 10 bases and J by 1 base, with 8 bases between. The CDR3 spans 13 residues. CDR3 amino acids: CATGGSGANVLTF. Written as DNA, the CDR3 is TGTGCCACCGGAGGGTCTGGGGCCAACGTCCTGACTTTC.

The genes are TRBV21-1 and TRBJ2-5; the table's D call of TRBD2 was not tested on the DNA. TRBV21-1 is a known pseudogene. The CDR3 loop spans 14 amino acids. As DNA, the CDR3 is TGTGCCAGCAGCAAAGGGACTCGGATAGAGACCCAGTACTTC. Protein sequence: CASSKGTRIETQYF.

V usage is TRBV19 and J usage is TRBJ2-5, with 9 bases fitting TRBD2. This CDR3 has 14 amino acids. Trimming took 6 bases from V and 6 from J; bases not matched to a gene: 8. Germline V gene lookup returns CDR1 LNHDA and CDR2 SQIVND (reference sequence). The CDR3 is CASSNSGSRKTQYF. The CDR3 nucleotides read TGTGCCAGTAGCAATAGCGGGAGCCGGAAGACCCAGTACTTC.

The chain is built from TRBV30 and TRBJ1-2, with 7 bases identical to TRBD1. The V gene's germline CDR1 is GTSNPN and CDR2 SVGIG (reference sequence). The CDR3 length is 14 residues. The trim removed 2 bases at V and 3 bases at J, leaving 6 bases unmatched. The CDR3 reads CAWSPAGTDYGYTF. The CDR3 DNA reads TGTGCCTGGAGTCCGGCCGGGACAGACTATGGCTACACCTTC.

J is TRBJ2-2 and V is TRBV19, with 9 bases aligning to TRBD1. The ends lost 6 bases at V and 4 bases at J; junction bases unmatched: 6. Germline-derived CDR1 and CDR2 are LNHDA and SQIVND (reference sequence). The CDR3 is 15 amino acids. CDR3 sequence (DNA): TGTGCCAGTAGGACAGACAGGGGGATCACCGGGGAGCTGTTTTTT. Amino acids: CASRTDRGITGELFF.

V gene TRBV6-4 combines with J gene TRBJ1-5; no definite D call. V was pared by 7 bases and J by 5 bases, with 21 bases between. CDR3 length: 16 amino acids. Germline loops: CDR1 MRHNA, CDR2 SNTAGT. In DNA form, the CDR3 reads TGTGCCAGCACCCCCATTCACGGGAGTCGGGATCAGCCCCAGCATTTT. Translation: CASTPIHGSRDQPQHF.

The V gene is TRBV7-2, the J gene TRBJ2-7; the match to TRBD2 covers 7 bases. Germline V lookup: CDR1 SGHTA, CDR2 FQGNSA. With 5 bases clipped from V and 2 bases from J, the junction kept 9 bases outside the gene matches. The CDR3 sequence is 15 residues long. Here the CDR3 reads CASSHGKRGTYEQYF. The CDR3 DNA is TGTGCCAGCAGCCACGGAAAGCGGGGAACCTACGAGCAGTACTTC.

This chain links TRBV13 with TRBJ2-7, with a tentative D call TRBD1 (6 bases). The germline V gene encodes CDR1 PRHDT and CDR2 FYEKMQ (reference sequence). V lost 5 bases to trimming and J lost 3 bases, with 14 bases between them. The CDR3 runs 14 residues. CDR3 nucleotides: TGTGCCAGCAGCCAAGTGACAGGTCGCTACGAGCAGTACTTC. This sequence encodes CASSQVTGRYEQYF.

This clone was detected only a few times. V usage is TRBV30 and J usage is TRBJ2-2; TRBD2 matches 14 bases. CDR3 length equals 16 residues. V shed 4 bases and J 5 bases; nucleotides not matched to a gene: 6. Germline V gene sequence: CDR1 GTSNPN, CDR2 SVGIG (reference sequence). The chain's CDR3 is CAWTLGLAGVTGELFF. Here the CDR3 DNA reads TGTGCCTGGACCCTGGGACTAGCGGGAGTTACCGGGGAGCTGTTTTTT.

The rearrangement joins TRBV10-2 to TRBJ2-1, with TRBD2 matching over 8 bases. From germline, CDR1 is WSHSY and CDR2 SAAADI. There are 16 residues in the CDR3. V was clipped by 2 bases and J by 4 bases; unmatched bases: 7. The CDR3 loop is CASSERGSGVYNEQFF. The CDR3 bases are TGCGCCAGCAGTGAGAGGGGTAGCGGGGTTTACAATGAGCAGTTCTTC.

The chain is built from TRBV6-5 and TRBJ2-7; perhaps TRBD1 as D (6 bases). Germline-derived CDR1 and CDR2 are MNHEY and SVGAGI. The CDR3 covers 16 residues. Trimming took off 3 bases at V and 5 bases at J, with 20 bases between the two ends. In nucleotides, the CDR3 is TGTGCCAGCAGTTATAGGGGGACACTGGGAGTAGACGAGCAGTACTTC. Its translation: CASSYRGTLGVDEQYF.

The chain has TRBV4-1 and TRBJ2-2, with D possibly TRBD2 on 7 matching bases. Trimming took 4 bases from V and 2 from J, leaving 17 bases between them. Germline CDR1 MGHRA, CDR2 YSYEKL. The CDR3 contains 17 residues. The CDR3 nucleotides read TGCGCCAGCAGCCCGTTTGGACTAGGGACAAACACCGGGGAGCTGTTTTTT. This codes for CASSPFGLGTNTGELFF.

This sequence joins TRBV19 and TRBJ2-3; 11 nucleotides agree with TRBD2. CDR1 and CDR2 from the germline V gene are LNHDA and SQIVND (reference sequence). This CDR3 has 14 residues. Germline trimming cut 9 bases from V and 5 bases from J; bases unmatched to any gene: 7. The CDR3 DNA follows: TGTGCCAGATTAGCGGGAGGGTGCGGAGATACGCAGTATTTT. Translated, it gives CARLAGGCGDTQYF.

The CDR3 nucleotides read TGTGCCAGTAGTATGAGCGGGAGTAAGTACAATGAGCAGTTCTTC. Residues: CASSMSGSKYNEQFF. This sequence joins TRBV19 and TRBJ2-1; 8 bases align to TRBD2. Per germline, CDR1 LNHDA and CDR2 SQIVND (reference sequence). Trimming cost V 3 bases and J 4 bases; bases outside gene matches: 5. This CDR3 contains 15 residues.

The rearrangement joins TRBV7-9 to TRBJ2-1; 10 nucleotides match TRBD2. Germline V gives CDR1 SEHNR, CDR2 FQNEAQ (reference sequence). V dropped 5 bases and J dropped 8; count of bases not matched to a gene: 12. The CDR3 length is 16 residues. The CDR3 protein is CASSRNLGLARHEQFF. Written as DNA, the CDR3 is TGTGCCAGCAGCCGAAACCTGGGACTAGCGAGGCATGAGCAGTTCTTC.

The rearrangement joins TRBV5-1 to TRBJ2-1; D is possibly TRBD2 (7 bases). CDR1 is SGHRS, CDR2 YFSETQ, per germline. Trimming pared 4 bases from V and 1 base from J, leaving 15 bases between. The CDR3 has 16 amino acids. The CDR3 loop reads CASSLGGRASYNEQFF. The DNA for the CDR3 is TGCGCCAGCAGCCTAGGGGGGAGGGCTTCCTACAATGAGCAGTTCTTC. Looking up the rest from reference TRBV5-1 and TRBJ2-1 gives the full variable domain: KAGVTQTPRYLIKTRGQQVTLSCSPISGHRSVSWYQQTPGQGLQFLFEYFSETQRNKGNFPGRFSGRQFSNSRSEMNVSTLELGDSALYLCASSLGGRASYNEQFFGPGTRLTVL.

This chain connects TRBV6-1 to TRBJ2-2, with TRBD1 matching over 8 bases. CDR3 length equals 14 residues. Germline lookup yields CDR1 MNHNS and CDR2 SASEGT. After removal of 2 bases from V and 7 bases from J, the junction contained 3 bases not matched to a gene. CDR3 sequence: CASSESQGVGELFF. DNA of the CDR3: TGTGCCAGCAGTGAATCACAGGGGGTCGGGGAGCTGTTTTTT.

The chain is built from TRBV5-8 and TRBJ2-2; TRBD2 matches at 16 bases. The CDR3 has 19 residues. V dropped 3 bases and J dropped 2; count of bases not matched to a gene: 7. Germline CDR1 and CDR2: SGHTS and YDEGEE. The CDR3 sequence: CASSSGTSGRGPNTGELFF. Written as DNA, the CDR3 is TGTGCCAGCAGCTCCGGGACTAGCGGGAGGGGGCCCAACACCGGGGAGCTGTTTTTT. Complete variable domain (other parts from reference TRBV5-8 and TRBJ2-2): EAGVTQSPTHLIKTRGQQATLRCSPISGHTSVYWYQQALGLGLQFLLWYDEGEERNRGNFPPRFSGRQFPNYSSELNVNALELEDSALYLCASSSGTSGRGPNTGELFFGEGSRLTVL.

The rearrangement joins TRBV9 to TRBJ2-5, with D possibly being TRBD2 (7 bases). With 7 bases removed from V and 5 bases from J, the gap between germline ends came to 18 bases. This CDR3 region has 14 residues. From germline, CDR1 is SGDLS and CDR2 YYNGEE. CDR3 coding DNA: TGTGCCAGCGCCAAAACACAGGGAGGGGAGACCCAGTACTTC. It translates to CASAKTQGGETQYF.

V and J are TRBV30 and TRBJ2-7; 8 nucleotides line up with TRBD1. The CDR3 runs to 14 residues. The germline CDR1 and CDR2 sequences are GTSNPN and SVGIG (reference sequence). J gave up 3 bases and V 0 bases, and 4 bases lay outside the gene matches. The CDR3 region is CAWSVQGGVYEQYF. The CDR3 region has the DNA TGTGCCTGGAGTGTACAGGGGGGCGTCTACGAGCAGTACTTC. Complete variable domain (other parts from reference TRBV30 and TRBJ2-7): SQTIHQWPATLVQPVGSPLSLECTVEGTSNPNLYWYRQAAGRGLQLLFYSVGIGQISSEVPQNLSASRPQDRQFILSSKKLLLSDSGFYLCAWSVQGGVYEQYFGPGTRLTVT.

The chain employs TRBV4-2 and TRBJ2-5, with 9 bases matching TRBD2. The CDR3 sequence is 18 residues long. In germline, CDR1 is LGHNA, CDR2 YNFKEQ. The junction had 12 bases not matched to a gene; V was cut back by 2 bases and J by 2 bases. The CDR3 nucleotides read TGTGCCAGCAGCCAATCAAGTAGGCGGGGGGGGTTGCAAGAGACCCAGTACTTC. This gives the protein CASSQSSRRGGLQETQYF.